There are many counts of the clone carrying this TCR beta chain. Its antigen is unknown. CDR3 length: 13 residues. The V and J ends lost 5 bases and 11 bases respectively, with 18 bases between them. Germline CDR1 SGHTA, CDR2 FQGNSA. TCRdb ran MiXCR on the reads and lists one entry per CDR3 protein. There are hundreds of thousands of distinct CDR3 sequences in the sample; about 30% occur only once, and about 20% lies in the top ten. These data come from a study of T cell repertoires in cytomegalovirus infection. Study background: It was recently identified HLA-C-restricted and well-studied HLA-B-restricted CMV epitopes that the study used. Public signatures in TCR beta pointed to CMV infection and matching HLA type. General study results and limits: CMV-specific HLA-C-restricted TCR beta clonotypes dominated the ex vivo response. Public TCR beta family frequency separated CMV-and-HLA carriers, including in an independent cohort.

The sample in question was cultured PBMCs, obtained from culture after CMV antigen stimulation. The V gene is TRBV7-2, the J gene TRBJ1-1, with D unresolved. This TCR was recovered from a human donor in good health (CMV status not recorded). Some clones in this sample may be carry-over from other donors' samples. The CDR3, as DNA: TGTGCCAGCAGCCCAATCTTGATGCGGCGGGCTTTCTTT. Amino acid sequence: CASSPILMRRAFF.